The clone carrying this T cell receptor (beta chain) turned up a few times. These data come from a study of blood T cell repertoires in COVID-19. In the study overall: Spain, Italy and the United States supplied samples that represented acute and convalescent COVID-19. The analysed material was cDNA or gDNA that came from T cells, B-cell-depleted T cells, or PBMCs.

As processed by the authors: Nucleated cell number was recorded as an estimate derived from reference gene primer amplification. The repertoire was sequenced with immunoSEQ multiplex PCR; TCRdb's copy has only in-frame clones and lacks some. That table supplies the V and J calls and clone size; D and trimming were determined from the DNA. The sample includes 150,000 to 190,000 clones, over 70% of them seen just once. The length of the CDR3 is 16 residues. Germline V gene data show CDR1 as MNHEY and CDR2 as SVGAGI. Trimming cost V 0 bases and J 2 bases, with 8 bases left between them. This TCR derives from a man in his sixties with acute or convalescent COVID-19. Specimen: peripheral blood. The J gene is TRBJ1-6, the V gene TRBV6-5, with D unclear. The CDR3 spells CASSYSPRAYNSPLHF. CDR3 coding DNA: TGTGCCAGCAGTTACTCGCCCCGGGCCTATAATTCACCCCTCCACTTT.